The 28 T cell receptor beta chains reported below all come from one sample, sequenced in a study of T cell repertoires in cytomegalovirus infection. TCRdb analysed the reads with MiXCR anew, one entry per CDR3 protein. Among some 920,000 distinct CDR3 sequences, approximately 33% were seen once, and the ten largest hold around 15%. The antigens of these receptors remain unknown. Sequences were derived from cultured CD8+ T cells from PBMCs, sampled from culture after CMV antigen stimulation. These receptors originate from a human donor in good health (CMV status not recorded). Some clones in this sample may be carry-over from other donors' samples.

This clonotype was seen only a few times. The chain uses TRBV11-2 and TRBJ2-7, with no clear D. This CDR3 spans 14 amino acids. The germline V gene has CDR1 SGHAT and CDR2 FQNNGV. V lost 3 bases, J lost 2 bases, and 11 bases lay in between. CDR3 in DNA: TGTGCCAGCAGCTTCAGAGGAATTGCCTACGAGCAGTACGTC. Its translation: CASSFRGIAYEQYV.

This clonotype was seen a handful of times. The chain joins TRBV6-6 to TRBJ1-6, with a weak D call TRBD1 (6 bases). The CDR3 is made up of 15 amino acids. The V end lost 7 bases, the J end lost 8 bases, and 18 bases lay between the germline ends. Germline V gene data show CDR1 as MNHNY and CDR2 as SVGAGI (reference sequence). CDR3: CASTLPTGTDSPLHF. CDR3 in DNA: TGTGCCAGCACCCTACCAACAGGGACGGATTCACCCCTCCACTTT.

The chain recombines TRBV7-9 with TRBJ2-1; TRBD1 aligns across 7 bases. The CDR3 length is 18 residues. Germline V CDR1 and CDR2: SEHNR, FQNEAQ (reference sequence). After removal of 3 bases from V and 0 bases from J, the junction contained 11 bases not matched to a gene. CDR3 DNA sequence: TGTGCCAGCAGCTTGGACAGGACCAAGCAGAGCTCCTACAATGAGCAGTTCTTC. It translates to CASSLDRTKQSSYNEQFF.

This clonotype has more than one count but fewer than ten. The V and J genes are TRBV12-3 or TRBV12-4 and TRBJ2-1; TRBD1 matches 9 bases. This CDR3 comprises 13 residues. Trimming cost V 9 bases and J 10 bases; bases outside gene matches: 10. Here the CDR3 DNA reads TGTGCCAGTCGGACAGGGGCCCCAGGCGAGCAGTTCTTC. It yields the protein CASRTGAPGEQFF.

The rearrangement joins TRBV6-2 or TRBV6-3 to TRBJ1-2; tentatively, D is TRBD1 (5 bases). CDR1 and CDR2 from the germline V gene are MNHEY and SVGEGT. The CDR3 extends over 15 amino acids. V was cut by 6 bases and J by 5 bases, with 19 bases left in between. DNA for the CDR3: TGTGCCAGCAGCTACCGGGACGGCGTCCCATATGGCTACACCTTC. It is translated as CASSYRDGVPYGYTF.

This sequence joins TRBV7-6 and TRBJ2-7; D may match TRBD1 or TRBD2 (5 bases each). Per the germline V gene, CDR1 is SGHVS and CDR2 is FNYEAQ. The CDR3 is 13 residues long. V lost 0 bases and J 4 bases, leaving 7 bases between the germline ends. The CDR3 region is CASSLAGEYEQYF. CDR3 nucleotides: TGTGCCAGCAGCTTAGCAGGGGAGTACGAGCAGTACTTC.

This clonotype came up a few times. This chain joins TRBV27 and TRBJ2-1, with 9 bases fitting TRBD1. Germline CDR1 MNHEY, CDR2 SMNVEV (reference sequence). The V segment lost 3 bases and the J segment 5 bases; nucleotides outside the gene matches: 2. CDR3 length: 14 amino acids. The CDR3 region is CASSFGTGHNEQFF. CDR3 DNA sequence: TGTGCCAGCAGTTTCGGGACAGGGCACAATGAGCAGTTCTTC.

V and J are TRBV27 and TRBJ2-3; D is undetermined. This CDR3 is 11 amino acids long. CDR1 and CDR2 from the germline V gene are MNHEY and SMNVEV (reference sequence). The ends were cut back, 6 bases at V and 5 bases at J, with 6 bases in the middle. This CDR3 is CASSHRDTQYF. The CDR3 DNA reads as TGTGCCAGCAGCCATAGAGATACGCAGTATTTT.

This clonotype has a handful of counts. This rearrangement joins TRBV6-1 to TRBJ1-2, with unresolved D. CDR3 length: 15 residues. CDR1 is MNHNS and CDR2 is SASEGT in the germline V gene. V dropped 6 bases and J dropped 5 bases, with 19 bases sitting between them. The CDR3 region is CASSEYFRREYGYTF. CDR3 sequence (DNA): TGTGCCAGCAGCGAGTATTTTCGGAGGGAGTATGGCTACACCTTC.

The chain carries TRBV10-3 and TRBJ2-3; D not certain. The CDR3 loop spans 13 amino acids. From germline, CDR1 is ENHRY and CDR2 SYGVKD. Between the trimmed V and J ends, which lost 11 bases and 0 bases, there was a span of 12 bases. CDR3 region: CASNVPSTDTQYF. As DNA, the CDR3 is TGTGCCTCAAATGTGCCCAGCACAGATACGCAGTATTTT.

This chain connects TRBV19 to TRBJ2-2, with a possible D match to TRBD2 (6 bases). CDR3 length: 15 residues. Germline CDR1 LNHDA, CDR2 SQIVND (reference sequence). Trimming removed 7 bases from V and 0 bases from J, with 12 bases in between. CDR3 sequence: CASKSAGTNTGELFF. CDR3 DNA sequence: TGTGCCAGTAAGTCGGCGGGAACGAACACCGGGGAGCTGTTTTTT.

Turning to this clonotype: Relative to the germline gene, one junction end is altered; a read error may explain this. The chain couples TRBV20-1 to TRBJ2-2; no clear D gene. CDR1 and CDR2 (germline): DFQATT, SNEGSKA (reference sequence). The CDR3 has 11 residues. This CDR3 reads CSAGDVGELFF. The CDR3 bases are TGCAGTGCTGGAGATGTCGGGGAGCTGTTTTTT.

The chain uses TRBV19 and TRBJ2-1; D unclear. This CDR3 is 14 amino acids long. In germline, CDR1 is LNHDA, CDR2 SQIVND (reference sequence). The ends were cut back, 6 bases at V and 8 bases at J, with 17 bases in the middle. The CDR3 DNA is TGTGCCAGTAGCGTCCCAAACGGGCTCGATGAGCAGTTCTTC. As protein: CASSVPNGLDEQFF. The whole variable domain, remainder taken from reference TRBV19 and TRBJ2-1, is DGGITQSPKYLFRKEGQNVTLSCEQNLNHDAMYWYRQDPGQGLRLIYYSQIVNDFQKGDIAEGYSVSREKKESFPLTVTSAQKNPTAFYLCASSVPNGLDEQFFGPGTRLTVL.

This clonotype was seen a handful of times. The CDR3 reads CASSLPGGYTF. CDR3 DNA: TGTGCCAGCAGCCTCCCGGGGGGCTACACCTTC. V usage is TRBV7-2 and J usage is TRBJ1-2; D not certain. This CDR3 is built from 11 residues. Per the germline V gene, CDR1 is SGHTA and CDR2 is FQGNSA. The V gene lost 5 bases and the J gene lost 8 bases, with 9 bases spanning the gap.

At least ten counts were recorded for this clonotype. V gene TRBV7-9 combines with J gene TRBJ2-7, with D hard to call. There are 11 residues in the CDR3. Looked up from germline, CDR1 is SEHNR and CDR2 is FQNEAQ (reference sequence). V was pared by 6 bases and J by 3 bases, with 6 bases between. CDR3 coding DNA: TGTGCCAGCAGTTCCCACTACGAGCAGTACTTC. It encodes CASSSHYEQYF.

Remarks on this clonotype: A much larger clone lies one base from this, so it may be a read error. CDR3 in amino acids: CASTGDRFGYTF. For the CDR3, the DNA is TGTGCCAGTACAGGGGACAGGTTTGGCTACACCTTC. The chain uses TRBV7-6 and TRBJ1-2, with 8 positions matching TRBD1. Germline CDR1 and CDR2: SGHVS and FNYEAQ. V gave up 9 bases and J gave up 7 bases; unmatched junction bases: 7. The CDR3 runs to 12 residues. Together with reference TRBV7-6 and TRBJ1-2, the CDR3 gives the full variable domain: GAGVSQSPRYKVTKRGQDVALRCDPISGHVSLYWYRQALGQGPEFLTYFNYEAQQDKSGLPNDRFSAERPEGSISTLTIQRTEQRDSAMYRCASTGDRFGYTFGSGTRLTVV.

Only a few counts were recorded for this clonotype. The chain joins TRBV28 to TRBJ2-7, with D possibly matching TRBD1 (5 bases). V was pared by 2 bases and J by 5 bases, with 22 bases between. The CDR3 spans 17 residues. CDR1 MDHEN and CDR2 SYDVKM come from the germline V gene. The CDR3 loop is CASSLRGSWDIVHEQYV. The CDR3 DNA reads TGTGCCAGCAGTTTAAGGGGCTCTTGGGATATCGTCCACGAGCAGTACGTC.

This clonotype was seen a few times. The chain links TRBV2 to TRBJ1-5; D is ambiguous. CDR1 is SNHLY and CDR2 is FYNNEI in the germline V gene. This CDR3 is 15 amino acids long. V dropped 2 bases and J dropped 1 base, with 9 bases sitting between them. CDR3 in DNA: TGTGCCAGCAGTGAACGGGTTGTGAGCAATCAGCCCCAGCATTTT. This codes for CASSERVVSNQPQHF. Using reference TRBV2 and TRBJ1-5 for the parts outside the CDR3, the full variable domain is EPEVTQTPSHQVTQMGQEVILRCVPISNHLYFYWYRQILGQKVEFLVSFYNNEISEKSEIFDDQFSVERPDGSNFTLKIRSTKLEDSAMYFCASSERVVSNQPQHFGDGTRLSIL.

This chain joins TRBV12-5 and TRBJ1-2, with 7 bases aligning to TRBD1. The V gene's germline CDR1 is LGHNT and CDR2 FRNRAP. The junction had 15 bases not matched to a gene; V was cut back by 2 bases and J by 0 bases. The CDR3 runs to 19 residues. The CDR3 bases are TGTGCTAGTGGTTTGCGGACCGGGACAGAAGCCGTTCCTAACTATGGCTACACCTTC. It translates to CASGLRTGTEAVPNYGYTF.

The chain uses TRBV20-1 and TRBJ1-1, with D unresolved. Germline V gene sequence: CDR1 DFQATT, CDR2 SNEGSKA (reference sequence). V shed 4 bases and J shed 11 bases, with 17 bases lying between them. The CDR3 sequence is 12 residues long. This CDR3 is CSATRTGTNAFF. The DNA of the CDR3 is TGCAGTGCTACCAGGACCGGCACGAATGCTTTCTTT.

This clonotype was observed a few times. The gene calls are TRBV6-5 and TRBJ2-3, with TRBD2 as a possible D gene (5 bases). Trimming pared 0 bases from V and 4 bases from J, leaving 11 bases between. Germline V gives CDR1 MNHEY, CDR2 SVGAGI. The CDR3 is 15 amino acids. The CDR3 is CASSYSWLRADTQYF. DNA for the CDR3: TGTGCCAGCAGTTACTCATGGTTGAGGGCAGATACGCAGTATTTT.

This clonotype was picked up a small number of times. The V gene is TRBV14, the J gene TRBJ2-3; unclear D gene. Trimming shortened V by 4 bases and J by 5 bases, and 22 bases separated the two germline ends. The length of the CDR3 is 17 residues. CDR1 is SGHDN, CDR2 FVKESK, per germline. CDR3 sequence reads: CASSPSFLSVNRDTQYF. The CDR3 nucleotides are TGTGCCAGCAGCCCATCCTTTCTAAGCGTGAATAGAGATACGCAGTATTTT.

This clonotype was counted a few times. CDR3 in DNA: TGCAGTGCTGGACAACCCGGGGATACGCAGTATTTT. Amino acid sequence: CSAGQPGDTQYF. The chain combines TRBV20-1 with TRBJ2-3, with TRBD1 as a possible D gene (5 bases). V gave up 5 bases and J gave up 6 bases, with 12 bases separating them. The germline gives CDR1 DFQATT, CDR2 SNEGSKA (reference sequence). CDR3 length: 12 amino acids.

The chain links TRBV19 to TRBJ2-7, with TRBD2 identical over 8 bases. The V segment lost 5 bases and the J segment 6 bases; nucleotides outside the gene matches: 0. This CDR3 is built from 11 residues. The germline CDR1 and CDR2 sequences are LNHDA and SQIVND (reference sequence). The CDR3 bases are TGTGCCAGTAGTGCGGGAGGCGAGCAGTACGTC. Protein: CASSAGGEQYV.

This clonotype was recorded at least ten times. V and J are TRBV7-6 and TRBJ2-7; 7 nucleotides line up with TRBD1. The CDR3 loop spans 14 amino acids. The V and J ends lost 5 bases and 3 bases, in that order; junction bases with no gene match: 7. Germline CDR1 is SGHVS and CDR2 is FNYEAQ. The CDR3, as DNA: TGTGCCAGCAGCCCAGGGGGTGAGTTCTACGAGCAGTACTTC. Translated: CASSPGGEFYEQYF.

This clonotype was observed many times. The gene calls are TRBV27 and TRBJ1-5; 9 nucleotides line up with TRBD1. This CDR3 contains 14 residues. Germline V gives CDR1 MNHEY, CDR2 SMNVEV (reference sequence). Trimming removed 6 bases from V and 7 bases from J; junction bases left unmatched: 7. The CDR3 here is CASSPGTGKQPQHF. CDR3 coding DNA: TGTGCCAGCAGCCCCGGGACAGGGAAGCAGCCCCAGCATTTT.

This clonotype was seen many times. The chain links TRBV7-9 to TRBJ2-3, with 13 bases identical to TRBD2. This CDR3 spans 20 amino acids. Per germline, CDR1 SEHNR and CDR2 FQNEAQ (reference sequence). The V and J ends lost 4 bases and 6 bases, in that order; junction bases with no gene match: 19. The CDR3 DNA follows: TGTGCCAGCAGCTCCTCGCCGGGACTAGCGGGGTCCACGGGCGGGGATACGCAGTATTTT. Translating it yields CASSSSPGLAGSTGGDTQYF.

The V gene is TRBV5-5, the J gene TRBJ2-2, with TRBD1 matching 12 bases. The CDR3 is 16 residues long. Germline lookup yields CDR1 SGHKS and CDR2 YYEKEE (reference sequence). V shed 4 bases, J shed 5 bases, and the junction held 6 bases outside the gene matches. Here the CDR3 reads CASSTGTGGRTGELFF. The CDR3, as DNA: TGTGCCAGCAGCACTGGGACAGGGGGCCGGACCGGGGAGCTGTTTTTT. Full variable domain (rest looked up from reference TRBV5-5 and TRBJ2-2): DAGVTQSPTHLIKTRGQQVTLRCSPISGHKSVSWYQQVLGQGPQFIFQYYEKEERGRGNFPDRFSARQFPNYSSELNVNALLLGDSALYLCASSTGTGGRTGELFFGEGSRLTVL.